This T cell receptor (beta chain) came from a study of cytomegalovirus exposure and HLA in healthy donors. Study-wide results and caveats: With high specificity and sensitivity, the classifier reportedly diagnosed cytomegalovirus status.

With V trimmed by 6 bases and J by 4 bases, 7 bases remained unmatched. This CDR3 contains 14 residues. Germline CDR1 MDHEN, CDR2 SYDVKM. Primers included in the PCR were 60 Vbeta and 13 Jbeta primers. Original data processing: In a later analysis, of 80 million to 90 million unique beta chains, around 11 million appeared in at least two donors. TCRdb's copy holds only in-frame clones and misses some; the assay was immunoSEQ multiplex PCR. The D gene and trimming were derived from the DNA, and the V and J assignments and clone size from that table. The table lists some 150,000 clones, 79% of them singletons. Points on this clone: No antigen is known for it.

V and J are TRBV28 and TRBJ2-7; TRBD1 aligns across 9 bases. What was sequenced was PBMCs. This TCR came from a man aged 35-49 years in good health and CMV-seronegative. The CDR3 loop is CASRRGQGRYEQYF. In nucleotides, the CDR3 is TGTGCCAGCAGACGCGGACAGGGGAGGTACGAGCAGTACTTC.